The 16 T cell receptor beta chains below come from one sample, sequenced in a study of STAT3 mutations in large granular lymphocyte leukemia. The data were produced by immunoSEQ multiplex PCR, yet TCRdb's version contains in-frame clones alone and is incomplete. This table has 30,000 to 40,000 clones, about 90% appearing once. Whole-study results and caveats: In T-cell large granular lymphocyte leukemia, about half of patients showed multiple immunodominant subclonotypes.

These receptors have no known antigen. The sequenced material came from peripheral blood mononuclear cells. The receptor source for this set is a man aged 60 to 69 with T-cell large granular lymphocyte leukemia. Some clones in this sample may be carry-over from other donors' samples.

The chain uses TRBV2 and TRBJ2-1, with a weak D call TRBD1 (6 bases). The CDR3 has 16 amino acids. CDR1 and CDR2 (germline): SNHLY, FYNNEI. Trimming pared 3 bases from V and 1 base from J, leaving 13 bases between. CDR3 sequence: CASSEGGTGSYNEQFF. The CDR3 nucleotides are TGTGCCAGCAGTGAGGGTGGTACAGGGTCCTACAATGAGCAGTTCTTC.

The rearrangement uses TRBV7-9 and TRBJ2-5, with 7 bases aligning to TRBD2. Unmatched junction bases numbered 6, after V lost 1 base and J lost 4 bases. CDR1 is SEHNR and CDR2 is FQNEAQ in the germline V gene (reference sequence). The CDR3 length is 15 residues. In DNA form, the CDR3 reads TGTGCCAGCAGCTTAGGCGGGGGTGGAGGAGAGACCCAGTACTTC. It specifies CASSLGGGGGETQYF.

This clone qualifies as large. The CDR3 here is CASSLGNEKLFF. CDR3 DNA sequence: TGTGCCAGCAGCTTAGGGAACGAAAAACTGTTTTTT. The gene calls are TRBV7-8 and TRBJ1-4; D gene uncertain. In germline, CDR1 is SGHVS, CDR2 FQNEAQ. Trimming removed 1 base at V and 8 bases at J, with 5 bases between. This CDR3 region has 12 residues.

The chain combines TRBV5-1 with TRBJ2-5; D gene ambiguous. Trimming cost V 4 bases and J 2 bases, with 12 bases left between them. CDR1 SGHRS and CDR2 YFSETQ come from the germline V gene. The CDR3 spans 14 residues. The CDR3 coding sequence is TGCGCCAGCAGCCCGATGCCGGATCAAGAGACCCAGTACTTC. Protein sequence: CASSPMPDQETQYF. Full variable domain (missing parts from reference TRBV5-1 and TRBJ2-5): KAGVTQTPRYLIKTRGQQVTLSCSPISGHRSVSWYQQTPGQGLQFLFEYFSETQRNKGNFPGRFSGRQFSNSRSEMNVSTLELGDSALYLCASSPMPDQETQYFGPGTRLLVL.

The chain couples TRBV7-9 to TRBJ2-2; TRBD2 is a possible D gene (6 bases). The CDR3 is 14 residues long. V was trimmed by 5 bases and J by 6 bases, leaving 13 bases between them. The germline gives CDR1 SEHNR, CDR2 FQNEAQ (reference sequence). CDR3 sequence (DNA): TGTGCCAGCAGCCTACTGGGACTCCCCGGGGAGCTGTTTTTT. Protein: CASSLLGLPGELFF.

In DNA form, the CDR3 reads TGTGCCAGAAGCTTGGAAGTTCCCGAGCAGTACTTC. Translating it yields CARSLEVPEQYF. J is TRBJ2-7 and V is TRBV5-3, with D unclear. TRBV5-3 belongs to the ORF category, with a function that is uncertain. CDR3 length: 12 residues. V dropped 0 bases and J dropped 6 bases, with 7 bases sitting between them.

The rearrangement links TRBV28 to TRBJ2-5, with D perhaps TRBD1 (5 bases). V gave up 6 bases and J gave up 5 bases, with 16 bases separating them. This CDR3 comprises 14 residues. Germline lookup yields CDR1 MDHEN and CDR2 SYDVKM. This CDR3 is CASSHDQGRETQYF. CDR3 bases: TGTGCCAGCAGCCACGACCAGGGAAGGGAGACCCAGTACTTC.

This chain uses TRBV7-9 with TRBJ2-1; D ambiguous. V lost 5 bases, J lost 0 bases, and 11 bases lay in between. The CDR3 runs to 15 residues. Germline CDR1 and CDR2: SEHNR and FQNEAQ (reference sequence). The CDR3 nucleotides are TGTGCCAGCAGCCCCGGCCGTAGCTCCTACAATGAGCAGTTCTTC. It encodes CASSPGRSSYNEQFF.

The chain joins TRBV7-9 to TRBJ1-5; D perhaps matches TRBD1 (6 bases). The CDR3 extends over 14 amino acids. V was cut by 3 bases and J by 4 bases, with 10 bases left in between. Germline CDR1 and CDR2: SEHNR and FQNEAQ (reference sequence). The CDR3 nucleotides read TGTGCCAGCAGCTTTCCAGGGGCAAATCAGCCCCAGCATTTT. It encodes CASSFPGANQPQHF.

V is TRBV5-4 and J is TRBJ2-7; D is ambiguous. Per germline, CDR1 SGHNT and CDR2 YYREEE (reference sequence). The CDR3 is made up of 14 amino acids. Trimming took 5 bases from V and 2 from J, leaving 14 bases between them. CDR3 nucleotides: TGTGCCAGCAGTTCCGGGTCTACAACCTACGAGCAGTACTTC. Its protein product is CASSSGSTTYEQYF.

The CDR3 region has the DNA TGTGCCAGCAGCCCCTCGGTTCAACCAGTCTACAATGAGCAGTTCTTC. Translating gives CASSPSVQPVYNEQFF. The J gene is TRBJ2-1, the V gene TRBV7-2; D uncertain. The germline V gene has CDR1 SGHTA and CDR2 FQGNSA. The CDR3 has 16 amino acids. The V and J ends lost 5 bases and 3 bases respectively, with 17 bases between them.

This rearrangement joins TRBV9 to TRBJ1-6; D uncertain. Germline V gives CDR1 SGDLS, CDR2 YYNGEE. Between the trimmed V and J ends, which lost 4 bases and 9 bases, there was a span of 14 bases. The CDR3 contains 14 residues. Here the CDR3 reads CASSPRPGVSPLHF. The CDR3, as DNA: TGTGCCAGCAGCCCCAGGCCCGGGGTTTCACCCCTCCACTTT. The full variable domain, completed using reference TRBV9 and TRBJ1-6, is DSGVTQTPKHLITATGQRVTLRCSPRSGDLSVYWYQQSLDQGLQFLIQYYNGEERAKGNILERFSAQQFPDLHSELNLSSLELGDSALYFCASSPRPGVSPLHFGNGTRLTVT.

The chain couples TRBV18 to TRBJ2-3; the D gene is possibly TRBD2 (6 bases). The germline gives CDR1 KGHSH, CDR2 LQKENI. The V and J ends lost 6 bases and 4 bases respectively, with 17 bases between them. The CDR3 consists of 15 residues. CDR3 in amino acids: CASSPVGSGPDTQYF. CDR3 coding DNA: TGTGCCAGCTCCCCCGTGGGGAGCGGGCCAGATACGCAGTATTTT. Filled out from reference TRBV18 and TRBJ2-3, the complete variable domain reads NAGVMQNPRHLVRRRGQEARLRCSPMKGHSHVYWYRQLPEEGLKFMVYLQKENIIDESGMPKERFSAEFPKEGPSILRIQQVVRGDSAAYFCASSPVGSGPDTQYFGPGTRLTVL.

CDR3 region: CASSFELAGGSRGEQYF. As DNA, the CDR3 is TGTGCCAGCAGCTTCGAACTAGCGGGAGGGAGTCGCGGCGAGCAGTACTTC. The rearrangement uses TRBV7-2 and TRBJ2-7; TRBD2 agrees at 13 bases. The V gene end was trimmed by 3 bases and the J gene end by 6 bases; junction bases not matched to a gene: 11. The CDR3 is 17 amino acids. Germline V gene sequence: CDR1 SGHTA, CDR2 FQGNSA. The variable domain in full, with the rest retrieved from reference TRBV7-2 and TRBJ2-7, is GAGVSQSPSNKVTEKGKDVELRCDPISGHTALYWYRQSLGQGLEFLIYFQGNSAPDKSGLPSDRFSAERTGGSVSTLTIQRTQQEDSAVYLCASSFELAGGSRGEQYFGPGTRLTVT.

The chain combines TRBV6-1 with TRBJ1-3, with D uncertain. The CDR3 length is 15 residues. V lost 1 base, J lost 3 bases, and 10 bases lay in between. The germline CDR1 and CDR2 sequences are MNHNS and SASEGT. The CDR3 loop reads CASSEVGMNGNTIYF. The CDR3 nucleotides are TGTGCCAGCAGTGAAGTGGGGATGAATGGAAACACCATATATTTT.

This chain joins TRBV4-3 and TRBJ2-1; TRBD1 aligns across 10 bases. This CDR3 has 15 residues. V lost 1 base to trimming and J lost 4 bases; unmatched junction nucleotides: 1. Germline V gene sequence: CDR1 LGHNA, CDR2 YSLEER. CDR3 sequence reads: CASSQGTGGYNEQFF. In DNA, the CDR3 is TGCGCCAGCAGCCAAGGGACAGGGGGGTACAATGAGCAGTTCTTC.